This TCR beta chain was identified in a study of blood T cell repertoires in COVID-19 (dated by TCRdb to 2018 to 2021). A note on the overall study: Collaborator samples came from the United States, Italy and Spain and covered acute and convalescent phases of COVID-19. The material from the prospective study consisted of cDNA or gDNA derived from T cells, B-cell-depleted T cells, or PBMCs. The repertoires were released in a freely available public database meant as a resource for research on the immune response to SARS-CoV-2. Samples were obtained from the ongoing ImmuneRACE study (first 160 participants) and from about 1,300 subjects provided by 6 global collaborators. Subjects who had been exposed to COVID-19, were actively infected with it, or had recovered from it provided the deeply sampled blood TCRbeta repertoires that made up the dataset. Where available, HLA class I and class II types were obtained from metadata supplied by the sample provider rather than from assay-based typing. Nearly every sample came with metadata listing a de-identified subject ID, COVID-19 status, age in years and sex. Overall study outcomes, separate from this receptor: The amount of clinical and demographic metadata varied by source and participant and was provided uncurated.

Whole blood was collected in K2EDTA tubes by collaborating institutions according to the institutions' own protocols. Collaborator samples were shipped for TCRbeta analysis as frozen whole blood, isolated PBMCs, or DNA extracted from either sample type. Turning to this clone: It lacks a known antigen. Nothing much larger sits one base from this clone, and base qualities are not available.

TCRbeta CDR3 regions were amplified from genomic DNA using the immunoSEQ Assay, a bias-controlled multiplex PCR. Concerning the study's data processing: Nucleated cell counts per sample were estimated from amplification of reference gene primers within the assay. To quantify the absolute abundance of each unique TCRbeta CDR3 rearrangement, sequence reads were collapsed and filtered. Productive Simpson clonality was computed per sample as the square root of Simpson's diversity index over productive rearrangements. TCRdb retrieved this table from immuneACCESS and kept in-frame rearrangements only. Not all clones are present; in checked studies, unresolved V genes account for under half, and no reason is known for the remainder. The V and J calls and clone size were taken over from that table, and D and trimming were inferred from the DNA. Across this sample there are about 58,000 clones, with around nine tenths seen only once. The biggest ten clones account for around 21% of the sample.

Sequenced: peripheral blood. The receptor comes from a woman in her 50s with active or convalescent COVID-19.

Here the CDR3 is given as CASSLDLNTGELFF. The DNA reads TGTGCCAGCAGCTTAGACTTGAACACCGGGGAGCTGTTTTTT. This chain joins TRBV7-6 to TRBJ2-2; no D segment can be confidently identified. The cysteine opens and the phenylalanine closes a CDR3 of 14 amino acids. Solely the CDR3 DNA is kept, with 42 bases framed from the first base. CDR1 SGHVS and CDR2 FNYEAQ are derived from the germline V gene. V sheds 1 base and J sheds 1 base, leaving 4 bases between their ends.